The entry below gives a single TCR beta chain sequence along with its context. The data were obtained in a study of blood T cell repertoires in COVID-19. Sequencing was performed with immunoSEQ multiplex PCR; in TCRdb, only in-frame clones are kept and a portion is missing. The sample holds 150,000 to 180,000 clones; 65% to 85% are singletons and the top ten take more than 3.5%. This CDR3 spans 15 amino acids. Germline CDR1 SGHVS, CDR2 FQNEAQ. V lost 1 base and J lost 4, with 11 bases in between. The chain employs TRBV7-8 and TRBJ1-3, with D tentatively TRBD1 (5 bases). The sequencing input was peripheral blood. The TCR originated in a woman of 80 years or more with acute or convalescent COVID-19. This CDR3 is CASSLGVGGGNTIYF. DNA for the CDR3: TGTGCCAGCAGCTTAGGAGTTGGGGGGGGAAACACCATATATTTT.